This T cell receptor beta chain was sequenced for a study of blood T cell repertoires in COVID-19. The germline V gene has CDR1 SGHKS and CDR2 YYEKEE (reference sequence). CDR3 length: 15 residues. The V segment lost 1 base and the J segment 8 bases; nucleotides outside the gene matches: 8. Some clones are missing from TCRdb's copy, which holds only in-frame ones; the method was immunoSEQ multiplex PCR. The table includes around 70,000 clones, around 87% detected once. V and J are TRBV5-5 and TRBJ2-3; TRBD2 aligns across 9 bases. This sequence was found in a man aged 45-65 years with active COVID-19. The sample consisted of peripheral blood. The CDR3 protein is CASSLNAGGPGTQYF. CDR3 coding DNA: TGTGCCAGCAGCTTGAATGCGGGGGGGCCAGGTACGCAGTATTTT.